Detailed here is one TCR beta chain. Measured with immunoSEQ multiplex PCR; TCRdb has only the in-frame clones, and not every one. The sample yields roughly 400,000 clones, around nine tenths seen once. The CDR3 has 15 residues. The V segment lost 2 bases and the J segment 7 bases; nucleotides outside the gene matches: 7. Looked up from germline, CDR1 is MNHNS and CDR2 is SASEGT. This sample is drawn from a study of blood T cell repertoires in COVID-19. The overall study: Donors in the United States, Italy and Spain gave samples during acute or convalescent COVID-19.

The material sequenced was PBMCs or T cells enriched from blood (not recorded which). The genes are TRBV6-1 and TRBJ2-1, with 8 bases identical to TRBD2. This sequence originates from a woman between 18 and 29 years old who had been exposed to COVID-19. The CDR3, as DNA: TGTGCCAGCAGTGAAATGGTAGCGGGATCGAATGAGCAGTTCTTC. Translated, it gives CASSEMVAGSNEQFF.